This section outlines one T cell receptor (beta chain) sequence together with its context. Germline CDR1 and CDR2: SGHNT and YENEEA. The CDR3 has 15 amino acids. Trimming shortened V by 2 bases and J by 2 bases, and 10 bases separated the two germline ends. The record originates from a study of blood T cell repertoires in COVID-19. The wider study: Donors in the United States, Italy and Spain gave samples during acute or convalescent COVID-19.

Profiling relied on immunoSEQ multiplex PCR, and the TCRdb table lists in-frame clones only, not all of them. The table has about 270,000 clones, approximately 91% seen once. The chain combines TRBV11-3 with TRBJ2-1; D is perhaps TRBD2 (5 bases). Source material: peripheral blood. This clonotype was sampled from a man between 45 and 60 years old with acute or convalescent COVID-19. CDR3 in DNA: TGTGCCAGCAGCTTAAGGACTGGTCCCTACAATGAGCAGTTCTTC. Residues: CASSLRTGPYNEQFF.